The present entry profiles one T cell receptor beta chain with its context. Its cognate antigen is unknown. The assay was immunoSEQ multiplex PCR, and TCRdb's table has in-frame clones only and misses some. The table records roughly 60,000 clones, around 87% of them present only once. The V and J ends lost 5 bases and 8 bases respectively, with 6 bases between them. Germline values: CDR1 MGHRA, CDR2 YSYEKL. The CDR3 is made up of 11 amino acids. This entry belongs to a study of OX40 agonist ivuxolimab in advanced cancers. Study context: Ivuxolimab, an antibody that agonizes OX40 (CD134), was administered to the patients. Study-level results: The study found that CD8+ T cells averaged more expanded clones than CD4+.

Autoimmune disease history or systemic immunosuppression meant exclusion. The source was CD4+ or CD8+ T cells sorted from blood, collected in a trial of the OX40 agonist ivuxolimab. This TCR derives from an adult with an advanced solid tumor such as melanoma, head and neck, liver or kidney cancer. V is TRBV4-1 and J is TRBJ2-2; tentatively, D is TRBD1 (5 bases). The CDR3: CASSRGGELFF. DNA for the CDR3: TGCGCCAGCAGCAGGGGAGGGGAGCTGTTTTTT.